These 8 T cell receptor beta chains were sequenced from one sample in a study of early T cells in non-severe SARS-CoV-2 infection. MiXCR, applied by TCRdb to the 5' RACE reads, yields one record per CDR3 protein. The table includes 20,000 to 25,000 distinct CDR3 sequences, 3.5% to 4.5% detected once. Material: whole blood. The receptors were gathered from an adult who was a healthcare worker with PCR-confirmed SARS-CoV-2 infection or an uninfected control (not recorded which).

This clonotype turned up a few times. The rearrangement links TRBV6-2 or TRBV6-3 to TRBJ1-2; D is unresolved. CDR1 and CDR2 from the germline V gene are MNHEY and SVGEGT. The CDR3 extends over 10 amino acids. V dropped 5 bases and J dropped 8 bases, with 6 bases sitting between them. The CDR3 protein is CASSGAGYTF. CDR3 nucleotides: TGTGCCAGCAGTGGAGCCGGCTACACCTTC.

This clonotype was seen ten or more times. CDR3: CASSQPTESSYNEQFF. The CDR3 DNA follows: TGTGCCAGCAGCCAACCGACAGAGAGCTCCTACAATGAGCAGTTCTTC. The gene calls are TRBV28 and TRBJ2-1, with D maybe TRBD1 (5 bases). The CDR3 consists of 16 residues. From germline, CDR1 is MDHEN and CDR2 SYDVKM. Trimming shortened V by 6 bases and J by 0 bases, and 15 bases separated the two germline ends.

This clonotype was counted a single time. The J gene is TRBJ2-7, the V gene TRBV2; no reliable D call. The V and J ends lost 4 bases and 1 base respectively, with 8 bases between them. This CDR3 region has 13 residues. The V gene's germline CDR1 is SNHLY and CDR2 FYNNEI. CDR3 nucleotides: TGTGCCAGCAGTGGTGGGATTTCCTACGAGCAGTACTTC. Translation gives CASSGGISYEQYF.

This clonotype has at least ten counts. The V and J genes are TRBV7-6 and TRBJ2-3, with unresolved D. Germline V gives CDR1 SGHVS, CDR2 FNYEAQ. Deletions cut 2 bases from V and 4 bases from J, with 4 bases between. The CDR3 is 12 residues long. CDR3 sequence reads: CASSLIADTQYF. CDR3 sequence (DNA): TGTGCCAGCAGCTTAATCGCAGATACGCAGTATTTT. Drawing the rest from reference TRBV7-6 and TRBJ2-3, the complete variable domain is GAGVSQSPRYKVTKRGQDVALRCDPISGHVSLYWYRQALGQGPEFLTYFNYEAQQDKSGLPNDRFSAERPEGSISTLTIQRTEQRDSAMYRCASSLIADTQYFGPGTRLTVL.

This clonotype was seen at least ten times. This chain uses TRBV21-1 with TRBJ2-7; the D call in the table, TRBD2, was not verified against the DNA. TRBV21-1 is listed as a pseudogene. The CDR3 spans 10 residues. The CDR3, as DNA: TGTGCCAGCAGCACAGGGACTAGATACTTC. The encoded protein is CASSTGTRYF.

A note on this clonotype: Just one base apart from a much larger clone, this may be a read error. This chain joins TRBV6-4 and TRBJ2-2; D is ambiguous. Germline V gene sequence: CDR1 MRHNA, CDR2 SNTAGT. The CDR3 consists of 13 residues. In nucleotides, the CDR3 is TGTGCCAGCAGTGAACGGAACACCTGGGAGCTGTTTTTT. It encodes CASSERNTWELFF.

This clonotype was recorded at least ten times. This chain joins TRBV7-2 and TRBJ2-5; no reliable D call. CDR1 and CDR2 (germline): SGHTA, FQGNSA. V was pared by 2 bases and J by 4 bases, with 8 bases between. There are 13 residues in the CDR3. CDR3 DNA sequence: TGTGCCAGCAGCTTAACCAGCCCAGAGACCCAGTACTTC. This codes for CASSLTSPETQYF.

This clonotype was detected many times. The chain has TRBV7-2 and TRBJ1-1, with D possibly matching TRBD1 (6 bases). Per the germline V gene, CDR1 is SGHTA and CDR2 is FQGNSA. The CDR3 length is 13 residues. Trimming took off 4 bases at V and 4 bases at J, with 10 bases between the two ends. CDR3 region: CASSYNRATEAFF. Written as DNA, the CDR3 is TGTGCCAGCAGCTATAACAGGGCCACTGAAGCTTTCTTT.